The 5 T cell receptor beta chains below come from one sample, sequenced in a study of Ad26.COV2.S vaccination and SARS-CoV-2 variants. TCRdb's copy holds only in-frame clones and misses some; the assay was immunoSEQ multiplex PCR. Of about 400,000 clones in the sample, around 89% were seen once. Treatment of the sample: about 20 received Ad26.COV2.S at low or high dose, single or two shots; 5 received placebo; per-sample allocation not given. The study sampled participants on day 63 after the first vaccine or placebo injection. Material: peripheral blood, obtained in a trial of Ad26.COV2.S vaccine versus placebo. The receptor source for this set is a person aged 18 to 59 who received the Ad26.COV2.S COVID-19 vaccine or a placebo.

Of note for this clone: This CDR3 is also generated by other DNA sequences in the sample. The V gene is TRBV18, the J gene TRBJ2-1; tentatively, D is TRBD2 (6 bases). Trimming left V 3 bases short and J 4 bases short, with 7 bases between. Germline-derived CDR1 and CDR2 are KGHSH and LQKENI. The CDR3 has 13 amino acids. CDR3 sequence: CASSPAGYNEQFF. The CDR3 DNA sequence: TGTGCCAGCTCACCCGCGGGATACAATGAGCAGTTCTTC.

This chain connects TRBV6-5 to TRBJ1-2; 7 positions match TRBD1. From germline, CDR1 is MNHEY and CDR2 SVGAGI. CDR3 length: 13 residues. J was trimmed by 6 bases and V by 1 base; bases with no gene match: 2. The CDR3: CASSYFGQDGYTF. The CDR3 DNA reads TGTGCCAGCAGTTACTTCGGACAGGATGGCTACACCTTC.

CDR3 coding DNA: TGTGCCACCAGTCCCCCCCCGGGGGGTGAGGACAAAAACATTCAGTACTTC. It encodes CATSPPPGGEDKNIQYF. The rearrangement joins TRBV24-1 to TRBJ2-4, with 7 bases identical to TRBD2. CDR1 KGHDR and CDR2 SFDVKD come from the germline V gene. V was pared by 6 bases and J by 3 bases, with 13 bases of the junction left unmatched. The CDR3 is 17 amino acids.

This chain links TRBV2 with TRBJ1-5; D gene ambiguous. Trimming left V 7 bases short and J 9 bases short, with 16 bases between. The germline V gene encodes CDR1 SNHLY and CDR2 FYNNEI. This CDR3 is 13 amino acids long. CDR3 in DNA: TGTGCCAGCATACAAGGACCAGATACGCCCCAGCATTTT. Protein sequence: CASIQGPDTPQHF.

This clone has ten or more counts. The rearrangement uses TRBV19 and TRBJ2-1; TRBD2 matches at 9 bases. V shed 7 bases, J shed 7 bases, and the junction held 8 bases outside the gene matches. This CDR3 has 14 residues. In germline, CDR1 is LNHDA, CDR2 SQIVND (reference sequence). In DNA, the CDR3 is TGTGCCAGTAAGGTACTGCGGGAGGGGAATGAGCAGTTCTTC. It codes for CASKVLREGNEQFF.